These T cell receptor beta chains were read from a single sample in a study of T cell repertoires in cytomegalovirus infection. A single record per CDR3 protein comes from TCRdb applying MiXCR to the reads. The sample shows roughly 720,000 distinct CDR3 sequences, roughly 35% of them seen only once. Sequenced: PBMCs. These receptors all come from a human donor in good health (CMV status not recorded). Some clones in this sample may be carry-over from other donors' samples. Both conserved end residues are part of each CDR3. The D gene is left open where the match is weak. Clone size is not always given. Where it is, it says once, few, many or a class for expanded clones.

D gene	V gene	clone size	J gene	CDR3 DNA	CDR3 protein
.	TRBV4-2	.	TRBJ1-4	TGTGCCAGCAGCCAAGACGCAGAGACTAATGAAAAACTGTTTTTT	CASSQDAETNEKLFF
.	TRBV15	.	TRBJ1-2	TGTGCCACCAGCAGAGATAATTATGAGGCACACTATGGCTACACCTTC	CATSRDNYEAHYGYTF
.	TRBV6-1	.	TRBJ1-5	TGTGCCAGCAGCCCTCGGGAAAATCAGCCCCAGCATTTT	CASSPRENQPQHF
.	TRBV12-3/TRBV12-4	.	TRBJ2-1	TGTGCCAGCAGTTTGGGCCAGGGACCTCCTTACAATGAGCAGTTCTTC	CASSLGQGPPYNEQFF
TRBD2	TRBV27	.	TRBJ2-5	TGTGCCAGCAGCGAAACTAGCGGGAGGCCAGAGACCCAGTACTTC	CASSETSGRPETQYF
TRBD2	TRBV11-1	.	TRBJ2-1	TGTGCCAGCAGCCTAGGGACTAGCGGGAGTCGTGAGCAGTTCTTC	CASSLGTSGSREQFF
.	TRBV7-9	.	TRBJ2-7	TGTGCCAGCAGCTTAGTGACAGACCCATCCTACGAGCAGTACTTC	CASSLVTDPSYEQYF
TRBD1	TRBV7-8	many	TRBJ2-7	TGTGCCAGCAGCTTAGCGGTGACAGGGGGGTACGAGCAGTACTTC	CASSLAVTGGYEQYF
.	TRBV15	.	TRBJ1-1	TGTGCCACCAGCAGAGATGCGAGTGAGGTAGTTGAAGCTTTCTTT	CATSRDASEVVEAFF
.	TRBV29-1	.	TRBJ1-1	TGCAGCGTTTCGCAGCAGAACACTGAAGCTTTCTTT	CSVSQQNTEAFF
.	TRBV20-1	few	TRBJ2-5	TGCAGTGGCGGCACGTCTCAAGAGACCCAGTACTTC	CSGGTSQETQYF
.	TRBV12-3/TRBV12-4	few	TRBJ2-2	TGTGCCAGCAGTATCAGGCTAGCTCTGGGGGGGGAGCTGTTTTTT	CASSIRLALGGELFF
.	TRBV29-1	.	TRBJ1-5	TGCAGCGTCGGGCAGGGCGCCAATCAGCCCCAGCATTTT	CSVGQGANQPQHF
TRBD2	TRBV29-1	once	TRBJ2-7	TGCAGCGCGGGGGGGGGGGTCCACGAGCAGTACTTC	CSAGGGVHEQYF
TRBD1	TRBV5-6	few	TRBJ2-7	TGTGCCAGCAGCTTGGGGGACAGGGAGAGGTCCTACGAGCAGTACTTC	CASSLGDRERSYEQYF
.	TRBV29-1	few	TRBJ2-6	TGCAGCGCATCAATGACGGACTCTGGGGCCAACGTCCTGACTTTC	CSASMTDSGANVLTF
.	TRBV10-3	.	TRBJ2-1	.	CAISTSGQTYNEQFF